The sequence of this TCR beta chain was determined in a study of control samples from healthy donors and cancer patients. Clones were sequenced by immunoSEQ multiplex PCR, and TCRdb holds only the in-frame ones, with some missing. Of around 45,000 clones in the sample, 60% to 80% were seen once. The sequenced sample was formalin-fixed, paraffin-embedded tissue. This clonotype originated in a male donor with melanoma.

The CDR3 DNA reads as TGTGCCAGCAGCTTTAGCGAGGGGAAGGTCGAACAGCCCCAGCATTTT. It is translated as CASSFSEGKVEQPQHF. The J gene is TRBJ1-5, the V gene TRBV7-9; tentatively, D is TRBD1 (5 bases). CDR1 is SEHNR and CDR2 is FQNEAQ in the germline V gene (reference sequence). This CDR3 comprises 16 residues. V shed 3 bases and J shed 7 bases, with 19 bases lying between them.